This TCR beta chain was captured by sequencing in a study of blood T cell repertoires in COVID-19. Study as a whole: Collection of acute and convalescent COVID-19 samples took place in the United States, Italy and Spain.

CDR3 length: 13 amino acids. Between the trimmed V and J ends, which lost 1 base and 4 bases, there was a span of 5 bases. The V gene's germline CDR1 is MNHNS and CDR2 SASEGT. Methods used by the authors: Amplification from reference gene primers served as the basis for estimated nucleated cell counts. Produced via immunoSEQ multiplex PCR; TCRdb's table is partial and in-frame only. V and J calls and clone size are as listed in that table; D and trimming were resolved from the DNA. The sample lists 150,000 to 200,000 clones; around four fifths were seen once. Sequenced material: peripheral blood. The chain combines TRBV6-1 with TRBJ1-3; D not resolved. The TCR comes from a man between 65 and 79 years old with active or convalescent COVID-19. This CDR3 reads CASSEGGGNTIYF. DNA for the CDR3: TGTGCCAGCAGTGAAGGAGGCGGAAACACCATATATTTT.